These 31 T cell receptor beta chains were all obtained from the same sample, sequenced in a study of blood T cell repertoires in COVID-19. The protocol was immunoSEQ multiplex PCR, while the TCRdb copy is restricted to in-frame clones and leaves out a portion. The table records hundreds of thousands of clones, roughly 83% of them present only once. Sequencing was performed on peripheral blood. These receptors were collected from a woman between 45 and 60 years old with acute or convalescent COVID-19.

This clone has only one observation. This chain links TRBV5-1 with TRBJ2-3; D unresolved. V lost 0 bases to trimming and J lost 2 bases, with 13 bases between them. The CDR3 sequence is 16 residues long. CDR1 and CDR2 (germline): SGHRS, YFSETQ. The CDR3 sequence is CASSLGNQRPTDTQYF. DNA of the CDR3: TGCGCCAGCAGCTTGGGGAATCAGCGTCCCACAGATACGCAGTATTTT.

This chain connects TRBV7-2 to TRBJ1-2; D uncertain. V dropped 5 bases and J dropped 0 bases, with 10 bases sitting between them. This CDR3 has 14 residues. Germline CDR1 and CDR2: SGHTA and FQGNSA. CDR3 region: CASSTDYSNYGYTF. The CDR3 DNA follows: TGTGCCAGCAGCACCGACTACTCTAACTATGGCTACACCTTC.

V is TRBV5-1 and J is TRBJ2-1; TRBD2 aligns across 8 bases. With V trimmed by 0 bases and J by 7 bases, 6 bases remained unmatched. The CDR3 contains 15 residues. CDR1 is SGHRS and CDR2 is YFSETQ in the germline V gene. CDR3 amino acids: CASSLVGGGRNEQFF. As DNA, the CDR3 is TGCGCCAGCAGCTTGGTTGGCGGGGGGAGGAATGAGCAGTTCTTC.

As DNA, the CDR3 is TGTGCCAGCAGGGACCGCAGGAGGACCGGGGAGCTGTTTTTT. The encoded protein is CASRDRRRTGELFF. The V gene is TRBV7-2, the J gene TRBJ2-2; D is perhaps TRBD2 (5 bases). V lost 6 bases and J 5 bases, leaving 13 bases between the germline ends. The length of the CDR3 is 14 residues. CDR1 is SGHTA, CDR2 FQGNSA, per germline.

The chain employs TRBV3-1 (or the pseudogene TRBV3-2) and TRBJ2-2; TRBD2 aligns across 9 bases. CDR3 size: 20 residues. J lost 4 bases, V lost 0 bases, and 15 bases had no gene match. Germline CDR1 LGHDT, CDR2 YNNKEL (reference sequence). This CDR3 reads CASSQDIGVSGGRGTGELFF. In DNA form, the CDR3 reads TGTGCCAGCAGCCAAGATATAGGGGTTAGCGGGGGCCGAGGCACCGGGGAGCTGTTTTTT.

The chain joins TRBV18 to TRBJ2-1, with 8 bases matching TRBD2. CDR1 and CDR2 (germline): KGHSH, LQKENI. Unmatched junction bases numbered 0, after V lost 1 base and J lost 1 base. There are 15 residues in the CDR3. CDR3 residues: CASSPQRGSYNEQFF. DNA for the CDR3: TGTGCCAGCTCACCACAGCGGGGGTCCTACAATGAGCAGTTCTTC.

The chain carries TRBV7-8 and TRBJ1-1, with 9 positions matching TRBD1. The V and J ends lost 5 bases and 4 bases, in that order; junction bases with no gene match: 8. This CDR3 is 15 amino acids long. Germline V gene lookup returns CDR1 SGHVS and CDR2 FQNEAQ. CDR3 loop: CASSLVQGAFTEAFF. As DNA, the CDR3 is TGTGCCAGCAGCCTTGTACAGGGGGCTTTCACTGAAGCTTTCTTT.

V is TRBV6-2 or TRBV6-3 and J is TRBJ2-7, with D uncertain. The germline CDR1 and CDR2 sequences are MNHEY and SVGEGT. V dropped 5 bases and J dropped 1 base, with 6 bases sitting between them. The CDR3 extends over 12 amino acids. CDR3 amino acids: CASSLPSYEQYF. The CDR3 bases are TGTGCCAGCAGTCTACCATCCTACGAGCAGTACTTC.

The chain is built from TRBV9 and TRBJ1-6, with D perhaps matching TRBD1 (5 bases). Germline assignment: CDR1 SGDLS and CDR2 YYNGEE. Trimming pared 0 bases from V and 7 bases from J, leaving 11 bases between. The CDR3 runs 15 residues. For the CDR3, the DNA is TGTGCCAGCAGCGTAGGTCAGGGTAAGAATTCACCCCTCCACTTT. This codes for CASSVGQGKNSPLHF.

V and J are TRBV24-1 and TRBJ1-5; TRBD1 aligns across 9 bases. Germline V gene sequence: CDR1 KGHDR, CDR2 SFDVKD. V shed 9 bases and J 4 bases; nucleotides not matched to a gene: 6. The CDR3 length is 14 residues. This CDR3 reads CATGRQGVNQPQHF. Written as DNA, the CDR3 is TGTGCCACCGGCCGACAGGGGGTTAATCAGCCCCAGCATTTT.

The chain couples TRBV5-4 to TRBJ2-3; D is unclear. CDR3 length: 14 amino acids. Germline-derived CDR1 and CDR2 are SGHNT and YYREEE (reference sequence). Trimming stripped 0 bases from V and 4 bases from J, with 9 bases between. The chain's CDR3 is CASSLARRADTQYF. For the CDR3, the DNA is TGTGCCAGCAGCTTGGCCAGGCGAGCAGATACGCAGTATTTT.

Comments on this clone: Other DNA sequences from this sample encode an identical CDR3 as well. The J gene is TRBJ1-1, the V gene TRBV12-3 or TRBV12-4, with D possibly matching TRBD1 (5 bases). Trimming pared 6 bases from V and 1 base from J, leaving 9 bases between. This CDR3 comprises 13 residues. CDR3 loop: CASSLTENTEAFF. Written as DNA, the CDR3 is TGTGCCAGCAGCTTGACAGAGAACACTGAAGCTTTCTTT.

CDR3 residues: CASSSTGPPNEKLFF. CDR3 DNA sequence: TGTGCCAGCAGTTCGACAGGTCCGCCTAATGAAAAACTGTTTTTT. The chain links TRBV25-1 to TRBJ1-4, with D possibly matching TRBD1 (6 bases). The CDR3 consists of 15 residues. Germline loops: CDR1 MGHDK, CDR2 SYGVNS. V was pared by 5 bases and J by 3 bases, with 13 bases between.

This clone has only one observation. V and J are TRBV10-3 and TRBJ1-2, with 9 bases aligning to TRBD1. The CDR3 loop spans 18 amino acids. The J segment lost 8 bases and the V segment lost 0 bases, leaving 16 bases of the junction unmatched. Germline V lookup: CDR1 ENHRY, CDR2 SYGVKD. The CDR3 is CAISESAETGGVRGGYTF. CDR3 bases: TGTGCCATCAGTGAGTCGGCAGAAACAGGGGGCGTTCGCGGCGGCTACACCTTC.

The chain joins TRBV5-1 to TRBJ1-5; no definite D call. Germline CDR1 reads SGHRS; CDR2 reads YFSETQ. Trimming left V 0 bases short and J 6 bases short, with 16 bases between. The CDR3 consists of 16 residues. The DNA for the CDR3 is TGCGCCAGCAGCTTGGGAGGTCAGACCAACGGTCAGCCCCAGCATTTT. Translating gives CASSLGGQTNGQPQHF.

This clone showed up just once. The gene calls are TRBV5-1 and TRBJ2-3; 15 nucleotides align to TRBD2. Trimming took 3 bases from V and 0 from J; bases not matched to a gene: 5. Germline values: CDR1 SGHRS, CDR2 YFSETQ. The CDR3 runs to 18 residues. CDR3 nucleotide sequence: TGCGCCAGCAGCTCGGGACTAGCGGGAGGATCTAGCACAGATACGCAGTATTTT. As protein: CASSSGLAGGSSTDTQYF.

The chain recombines TRBV3-1 (or the pseudogene TRBV3-2) with TRBJ1-6; D uncertain. The germline gives CDR1 LGHDT, CDR2 YNNKEL (reference sequence). V was clipped by 5 bases and J by 7 bases, with 12 bases between them. This CDR3 comprises 14 residues. The CDR3 region has the DNA TGTGCCAGCAGCGGCCGGGTTCAAAATTCACCCCTCCACTTT. This translates into CASSGRVQNSPLHF.

The chain links TRBV28 to TRBJ1-5; 7 bases agree with TRBD1. Germline assignment: CDR1 MDHEN and CDR2 SYDVKM. The junction had 5 bases not matched to a gene; V was cut back by 6 bases and J by 6 bases. This CDR3 is built from 13 residues. The CDR3 here is CASSSGTVQPQHF. CDR3 DNA: TGTGCCAGCAGCTCCGGGACAGTTCAGCCCCAGCATTTT.

The genes are TRBV5-5 and TRBJ2-6, with D possibly matching TRBD2 (5 bases). Between the trimmed V and J ends, which lost 7 bases and 4 bases, there was a span of 15 bases. The germline CDR1 and CDR2 sequences are SGHKS and YYEKEE (reference sequence). The CDR3 covers 15 residues. The CDR3 DNA follows: TGTGCCAGCCGCGGGCTGGCATCCGGGGCCAACGTCCTGACTTTC. It is translated as CASRGLASGANVLTF.

The V call is TRBV25-1, the J call TRBJ1-2; D call uncertain. The CDR3 extends over 12 amino acids. Trimming took off 3 bases at V and 7 bases at J, with 9 bases between the two ends. Per the germline V gene, CDR1 is MGHDK and CDR2 is SYGVNS. CDR3 amino acids: CASSDPPSGYTF. DNA for the CDR3: TGTGCCAGCAGTGATCCCCCGTCTGGCTACACCTTC.

This clone was found once. The chain has TRBV7-9 and TRBJ1-2; D is perhaps TRBD1 (6 bases). The CDR3 sequence is 17 residues long. Germline CDR1 and CDR2: SEHNR and FQNEAQ (reference sequence). Trimming took off 1 base at V and 6 bases at J, with 21 bases between the two ends. The CDR3 here is CASSLGQAPLLRNGYTF. CDR3 bases: TGTGCCAGCAGCTTAGGACAGGCCCCCTTACTGAGAAATGGCTACACCTTC.

This chain uses TRBV19 with TRBJ2-2; 7 bases line up with TRBD1. This CDR3 comprises 16 residues. The junction had 4 bases not matched to a gene; V was cut back by 2 bases and J by 1 base. Germline CDR1 LNHDA, CDR2 SQIVND (reference sequence). The CDR3 nucleotides read TGTGCCAGTAGTATAACTCCAGGGGGGAACACCGGGGAGCTGTTTTTT. This gives the protein CASSITPGGNTGELFF.

J is TRBJ2-5 and V is TRBV28; the match to TRBD2 covers 12 bases. Germline lookup yields CDR1 MDHEN and CDR2 SYDVKM. Trimming at V came to 5 bases and at J to 4 bases, leaving 8 bases not matched to a gene. The CDR3 covers 16 residues. This CDR3 is CASSLWTSGEGETQYF. In DNA, the CDR3 is TGTGCCAGCAGTCTGTGGACTAGCGGGGAGGGAGAGACCCAGTACTTC.

To note about this clone: The same CDR3 also results from other DNA sequences found in this sample. The rearrangement joins TRBV19 to TRBJ1-5; a weak D match, TRBD1 (5 bases). This CDR3 comprises 15 residues. Trimming left V 1 base short and J 2 bases short, with 9 bases between. Germline V gene lookup returns CDR1 LNHDA and CDR2 SQIVND (reference sequence). The CDR3 DNA reads TGTGCCAGTAGTATAGGCAGGGCTGGCAATCAGCCCCAGCATTTT. As protein: CASSIGRAGNQPQHF.

The CDR3: CASRTPGNHEQYF. The CDR3 DNA is TGTGCCAGCAGGACACCAGGGAATCACGAGCAGTACTTC. The chain combines TRBV27 with TRBJ2-7; TRBD1 is a possible D gene (5 bases). The CDR3 covers 13 residues. The V gene lost 6 bases and the J gene lost 5 bases, with 14 bases spanning the gap. Germline V lookup: CDR1 MNHEY, CDR2 SMNVEV (reference sequence).

The V call is TRBV5-1, the J call TRBJ1-5; 10 bases align to TRBD1. Germline trimming cut 3 bases from V and 7 bases from J; bases unmatched to any gene: 1. Germline lookup yields CDR1 SGHRS and CDR2 YFSETQ. The CDR3 runs to 13 residues. CDR3 loop: CASSSTGGQPQHF. The CDR3 bases are TGCGCCAGCAGCTCGACAGGGGGCCAGCCCCAGCATTTT.

This chain uses TRBV6-5 with TRBJ2-2; 7 bases match TRBD1. Trimming removed 7 bases from V and 5 bases from J; junction bases left unmatched: 7. This CDR3 region has 14 residues. CDR1 MNHEY and CDR2 SVGAGI come from the germline V gene. The CDR3 here is CASKGTAQTGELFF. In nucleotides, the CDR3 is TGTGCCAGCAAGGGGACAGCCCAAACCGGGGAGCTGTTTTTT.

The chain has TRBV28 and TRBJ2-3, with 15 bases that match TRBD2. This CDR3 comprises 17 residues. Germline CDR1 reads MDHEN; CDR2 reads SYDVKM. Losses at the gene ends were 5 bases for V and 6 bases for J; bases not matched to a gene: 9. The CDR3 bases are TGTGCCAGCAGTCTGGGGACTAGCGGGGGGTTTGAGGATACGCAGTATTTT. Translation gives CASSLGTSGGFEDTQYF.

The chain combines TRBV6-6 with TRBJ1-1; tentatively, D is TRBD1 (5 bases). Germline CDR1 MNHNY, CDR2 SVGAGI (reference sequence). The CDR3 totals 16 residues. Trimming took off 0 bases at V and 4 bases at J, with 15 bases between the two ends. CDR3 loop: CASSYSSGGSGTEAFF. CDR3 sequence (DNA): TGTGCCAGCAGTTACTCGAGTGGGGGGTCGGGCACTGAAGCTTTCTTT.

The rearrangement links TRBV3-1 (or the pseudogene TRBV3-2) to TRBJ2-1, with a possible D match to TRBD2 (5 bases). Germline assignment: CDR1 LGHDT and CDR2 YNNKEL (reference sequence). CDR3 length: 14 residues. Trimming shortened V by 2 bases and J by 2 bases, and 7 bases separated the two germline ends. In nucleotides, the CDR3 is TGTGCCAGCAGCCAAAGAGGGACCTACAATGAGCAGTTCTTC. This encodes CASSQRGTYNEQFF.

The chain has TRBV28 and TRBJ2-3; D might be TRBD2 (6 bases). In germline, CDR1 is MDHEN, CDR2 SYDVKM. V lost 7 bases and J 1 base, leaving 9 bases between the germline ends. The CDR3 has 13 amino acids. CDR3 protein: CASTPGGTDTQYF. The CDR3 region has the DNA TGTGCCAGCACCCCGGGAGGCACAGATACGCAGTATTTT.